The 8 T cell receptor beta chains presented below share a single source sample, sequenced in a study of cytomegalovirus exposure and HLA in healthy donors. The PCR was carried out with 60 Vbeta primers and 13 Jbeta primers. TCRdb keeps only in-frame clones here, not all; method: immunoSEQ multiplex PCR. The sample holds approximately 190,000 clones; 70% to 85% are singletons and the top ten take around 3.6%. The sample consisted of PBMCs. The receptors here all came from a man aged 35 to 55 in good health and CMV-seropositive.

V and J are TRBV5-4 and TRBJ1-4; the match to TRBD1 covers 10 bases. This CDR3 has 14 amino acids. Germline assignment: CDR1 SGHNT and CDR2 YYREEE (reference sequence). With 4 bases clipped from V and 7 bases from J, the junction kept 4 bases outside the gene matches. CDR3 sequence: CASSPGQGGEKLFF. DNA for the CDR3: TGTGCCAGCAGCCCCGGACAGGGGGGTGAAAAACTGTTTTTT.

The V call is TRBV7-9, the J call TRBJ1-1; 7 positions match TRBD1. The junction had 13 bases not matched to a gene; V was cut back by 8 bases and J by 4 bases. This CDR3 has 15 residues. Germline V gene lookup returns CDR1 SEHNR and CDR2 FQNEAQ (reference sequence). The CDR3 DNA follows: TGTGCCAGCCGGTACCTGGGGGCAGGGGGCACTGAAGCTTTCTTT. Protein: CASRYLGAGGTEAFF. The full variable domain, its missing parts supplied by reference TRBV7-9 and TRBJ1-1, is DTGVSQNPRHKITKRGQNVTFRCDPISEHNRLYWYRQTLGQGPEFLTYFQNEAQLEKSRLLSDRFSAERPKGSFSTLEIQRTEQGDSAMYLCASRYLGAGGTEAFFGQGTRLTVV.

V is TRBV12-5 and J is TRBJ2-7; D uncertain. Germline CDR1 LGHNT, CDR2 FRNRAP. The CDR3 loop spans 16 amino acids. V was trimmed by 2 bases and J by 3 bases, leaving 17 bases between them. CDR3 residues: CASGLPRQTSRYEQYF. DNA for the CDR3: TGTGCTAGTGGTTTGCCCCGGCAGACTTCGCGCTACGAGCAGTACTTC.

The CDR3 coding sequence is TGTGCCAGCAGTTCCCCTCCTAGCCACACGGGGACCGGGGAGCTGTTTTTT. Translation gives CASSSPPSHTGTGELFF. This chain links TRBV5-4 with TRBJ2-2, with a tentative D call TRBD2 (5 bases). Trimming took off 5 bases at V and 5 bases at J, with 22 bases between the two ends. CDR3 size: 17 residues. Germline lookup yields CDR1 SGHNT and CDR2 YYREEE (reference sequence).

The chain carries TRBV4-2 and TRBJ2-4, with 10 bases lining up with TRBD1. Germline CDR1 LGHNA, CDR2 YNFKEQ. CDR3 length: 16 amino acids. The trim removed 4 bases at V and 5 bases at J, leaving 8 bases unmatched. The CDR3: CASSPLGQGGQNIQYF. The CDR3 DNA is TGTGCCAGCAGCCCCCTCGGACAGGGGGGGCAAAACATTCAGTACTTC.

This clone has only one observation. This chain links TRBV10-3 with TRBJ1-1; TRBD1 matches at 7 bases. Looked up from germline, CDR1 is ENHRY and CDR2 is SYGVKD. V lost 4 bases, J lost 2 bases, and 10 bases stayed unmatched. The CDR3 is 16 residues long. The CDR3 region is CAISGPKTGVNTEAFF. In DNA form, the CDR3 reads TGTGCCATCAGTGGGCCCAAAACAGGGGTAAACACTGAAGCTTTCTTT.

CDR3 DNA: TGTGCCAGCACCAACGGACAGGACTATGGCTACACCTTC. The encoded protein is CASTNGQDYGYTF. The chain is built from TRBV11-2 and TRBJ1-2, with 7 bases lining up with TRBD1. The CDR3 totals 13 residues. V dropped 7 bases and J dropped 3; count of bases not matched to a gene: 5. CDR1 SGHAT and CDR2 FQNNGV come from the germline V gene.

The CDR3 sequence: CASSSSEGAMANEQYF. The DNA of the CDR3 is TGTGCCAGCAGTTCCTCGGAGGGTGCAATGGCTAACGAGCAGTACTTC. The chain joins TRBV28 to TRBJ2-7, with D maybe TRBD2 (6 bases). V shed 4 bases and J shed 5 bases, with 21 bases lying between them. Per the germline V gene, CDR1 is MDHEN and CDR2 is SYDVKM. The CDR3 runs to 16 residues.